This T cell receptor (beta chain) emerged from a study of cytomegalovirus exposure and HLA in healthy donors. Trimming took 5 bases from V and 4 from J; bases not matched to a gene: 3. The CDR3 has 15 residues. Germline values: CDR1 SGHTA, CDR2 FQGNSA. As concerns this clone: Its antigen is not identified.

A multiplex PCR was run with 60 Vbeta primers and 13 Jbeta primers. Generated by immunoSEQ multiplex PCR, the TCRdb table keeps only in-frame clones and is missing some. The table includes under 95,000 clones, about 78% detected once. Study-wide results and limits: With later analysis, a missense DCLRE1C variant became linked to TCR beta V- and J-gene trimming. Fewer N-insertions (relative to the approximately 700-donor mean) were reportedly seen in an Asian-associated ancestry cluster in a later analysis. In a later analysis, parvovirus B19, influenza, CMV and Epstein-Barr virus appeared linked to several top co-occurrence clusters.

The sequencing sample was made of PBMCs. The receptor comes from a male donor in good health and CMV-seronegative. The V gene is TRBV7-2, the J gene TRBJ2-5, with 14 bases identical to TRBD2. The CDR3 DNA reads TGTGCCAGCAGCCGACTAGCGGGGGGGCGAGAGACCCAGTACTTC. As protein: CASSRLAGGRETQYF.